The sequence of this TCR beta chain was determined in a study of blood T cell repertoires in COVID-19. Assay: immunoSEQ multiplex PCR; the TCRdb copy retains only in-frame clones and omits some. Altogether 150,000 to 200,000 clones are present, just under 90% being singletons, with the ten largest covering over 0.7%. Germline V gene sequence: CDR1 SGHVS, CDR2 FNYEAQ. After removal of 5 bases from V and 1 base from J, the junction contained 16 bases not matched to a gene. The CDR3 spans 18 residues. The sequence was collected from a woman aged 18-29 years who had recovered from COVID-19. Sequencing input: peripheral blood. This chain uses TRBV7-6 with TRBJ2-5, with 7 bases matching TRBD2. CDR3: CASSPGGGTGEPQETQYF. CDR3 nucleotide sequence: TGTGCCAGCAGCCCTGGGGGGGGGACGGGAGAGCCCCAAGAGACCCAGTACTTC.